Listed here are 9 T cell receptor beta chains from one sample, sequenced in a study of blood T cell repertoires in COVID-19. Produced via immunoSEQ multiplex PCR; TCRdb's table is partial and in-frame only. The sample has some 200,000 clones, around 90% seen once. Sequenced: peripheral blood. The receptor source for this set is a man between 65 and 85 years old with acute or convalescent COVID-19.

This clone came up a few times. The chain joins TRBV7-9 to TRBJ1-1, with 9 bases lining up with TRBD1. This CDR3 region has 12 residues. V shed 2 bases, J shed 12 bases, and the junction held 4 bases outside the gene matches. CDR1 SEHNR and CDR2 FQNEAQ come from the germline V gene (reference sequence). Here the CDR3 reads CASSLMGQGPFF. The DNA of the CDR3 is TGTGCCAGCAGCTTAATGGGACAGGGTCCTTTCTTT.

The V and J genes are TRBV30 and TRBJ2-7, with a possible D match to TRBD1 (5 bases). Germline loops: CDR1 GTSNPN, CDR2 SVGIG (reference sequence). Deletions cut 2 bases from V and 2 bases from J, with 19 bases between. CDR3 length: 16 amino acids. CDR3 nucleotides: TGTGCCTGGAGTTATGGTGCGACAGCCTCAACCTACGAGCAGTACTTC. Its protein product is CAWSYGATASTYEQYF.

The rearrangement joins TRBV7-6 to TRBJ2-1; TRBD2 matches 14 bases. The CDR3 consists of 18 residues. The V gene end was trimmed by 5 bases and the J gene end by 0 bases; junction bases not matched to a gene: 6. Germline CDR1 SGHVS, CDR2 FNYEAQ. The CDR3, as DNA: TGTGCCAGCAGCCCGGGACTAGCGGGGGATAGCTCCTACAATGAGCAGTTCTTC. It specifies CASSPGLAGDSSYNEQFF.

CDR3 bases: TGCGCCAGCAGCTTGGAGGGACTAGCAGGGCCACCCTCCTACAATGAGCAGTTCTTC. Translating it yields CASSLEGLAGPPSYNEQFF. This chain joins TRBV5-1 and TRBJ2-1; 9 nucleotides line up with TRBD2. Per the germline V gene, CDR1 is SGHRS and CDR2 is YFSETQ. V was clipped by 0 bases and J by 0 bases; unmatched bases: 10. The CDR3 contains 19 residues.

The chain is built from TRBV5-4 and TRBJ2-5, with TRBD1 matching 7 bases. The length of the CDR3 is 15 residues. Germline loops: CDR1 SGHNT, CDR2 YYREEE (reference sequence). The trim removed 4 bases at V and 3 bases at J, leaving 9 bases unmatched. In nucleotides, the CDR3 is TGTGCCAGCAGCAAAACCGGGACAGAGAAAGAGACCCAGTACTTC. Translated, it gives CASSKTGTEKETQYF.

The gene calls are TRBV11-3 and TRBJ2-1; TRBD1 agrees at 8 bases. The CDR3 runs 13 residues. The germline V gene has CDR1 SGHNT and CDR2 YENEEA. The J segment lost 6 bases and the V segment lost 6 bases, leaving 4 bases of the junction unmatched. The CDR3 here is CASSFTGGNEQFF. Here the CDR3 DNA reads TGTGCCAGCAGTTTCACAGGGGGCAATGAGCAGTTCTTC.

The chain uses TRBV6-5 and TRBJ1-4; 8 bases agree with TRBD1. The CDR3 is 15 amino acids. Germline CDR1 is MNHEY and CDR2 is SVGAGI. Trimming took 6 bases from V and 2 from J; bases not matched to a gene: 5. CDR3 sequence: CASRPWTGTNEKLFF. DNA of the CDR3: TGTGCCAGCAGGCCGTGGACAGGGACTAATGAAAAACTGTTTTTT.

The chain links TRBV29-1 to TRBJ2-1; 11 nucleotides align to TRBD2. The V segment lost 7 bases and the J segment 9 bases; nucleotides outside the gene matches: 11. Germline V lookup: CDR1 SQVTM, CDR2 ANQGSEA. CDR3 length: 14 amino acids. CDR3 in amino acids: CSDRNLAGGSEQFF. CDR3 sequence (DNA): TGCAGCGACCGGAACCTAGCGGGAGGCAGTGAGCAGTTCTTC.

V usage is TRBV7-9 and J usage is TRBJ2-3, with TRBD2 matching 11 bases. The CDR3 consists of 14 residues. Germline CDR1 reads SEHNR; CDR2 reads FQNEAQ (reference sequence). V trimming: 6 bases; J trimming: 7 bases; junction bases outside the gene matches: 6. CDR3 protein: CASRIAGGQYTQYF. The CDR3 DNA reads as TGTGCCAGCAGAATAGCGGGAGGGCAATATACGCAGTATTTT. Full variable domain (outside the CDR3, taken from reference TRBV7-9 and TRBJ2-3): DTGVSQNPRHKITKRGQNVTFRCDPISEHNRLYWYRQTLGQGPEFLTYFQNEAQLEKSRLLSDRFSAERPKGSFSTLEIQRTEQGDSAMYLCASRIAGGQYTQYFGPGTRLTVL.